This passage covers 7 T cell receptor beta chains from one sample sequenced in a study of blood T cell repertoires in COVID-19. Sequencing was performed with immunoSEQ multiplex PCR; in TCRdb, only in-frame clones are kept and a portion is missing. The table has around 160,000 clones, approximately 80% seen once. Input material: PBMCs or T cells enriched from blood (not recorded which). Source of these receptors: a man aged 40-50 years who had recovered from COVID-19.

The V gene is TRBV6-1, the J gene TRBJ2-5; D perhaps matches TRBD2 (5 bases). Trimming took off 6 bases at V and 3 bases at J, with 5 bases between the two ends. CDR1 MNHNS and CDR2 SASEGT come from the germline V gene. The CDR3 has 11 residues. The CDR3 loop reads CASSGEETQYF. The CDR3 DNA sequence: TGTGCCAGCAGCGGGGAAGAGACCCAGTACTTC.

The chain is built from TRBV9 and TRBJ1-2; D may be TRBD1 (5 bases). V lost 3 bases, J lost 8 bases, and 11 bases lay in between. CDR1 SGDLS and CDR2 YYNGEE come from the germline V gene. The CDR3 runs to 12 residues. The CDR3 DNA is TGTGCCAGCAGCGGAGACAGTTCCGGCTACACCTTC. Protein: CASSGDSSGYTF.

The V and J genes are TRBV19 and TRBJ2-1; the match to TRBD2 covers 11 bases. The V gene end was trimmed by 6 bases and the J gene end by 8 bases; junction bases not matched to a gene: 9. CDR3 length: 15 residues. In germline, CDR1 is LNHDA, CDR2 SQIVND (reference sequence). Written as DNA, the CDR3 is TGTGCCAGTAGGACTCTAGCGGGGGGTAGGGATGAGCAGTTCTTC. Its protein product is CASRTLAGGRDEQFF. Together with reference TRBV19 and TRBJ2-1, the CDR3 gives the full variable domain: DGGITQSPKYLFRKEGQNVTLSCEQNLNHDAMYWYRQDPGQGLRLIYYSQIVNDFQKGDIAEGYSVSREKKESFPLTVTSAQKNPTAFYLCASRTLAGGRDEQFFGPGTRLTVL.

This clone was seen a handful of times. The chain recombines TRBV21-1 with TRBJ1-6. TRBV21-1 is a pseudogene segment. The CDR3 totals 17 residues. The CDR3 region is CASSKGGGAQGNSPLHF. CDR3 bases: TGTGCCAGCAGCAAAGGTGGGGGGGCTCAAGGTAATTCACCCCTCCACTTT.

The V gene is TRBV19, the J gene TRBJ1-5, with TRBD1 matching over 7 bases. Losses at the gene ends were 7 bases for V and 4 bases for J; bases not matched to a gene: 7. There are 14 residues in the CDR3. Germline V gives CDR1 LNHDA, CDR2 SQIVND (reference sequence). CDR3 sequence reads: CASKSGTANQPQHF. CDR3 DNA sequence: TGTGCCAGTAAGTCCGGGACAGCTAATCAGCCCCAGCATTTT. Combining the CDR3 with reference TRBV19 and TRBJ1-5 gives the whole variable domain DGGITQSPKYLFRKEGQNVTLSCEQNLNHDAMYWYRQDPGQGLRLIYYSQIVNDFQKGDIAEGYSVSREKKESFPLTVTSAQKNPTAFYLCASKSGTANQPQHFGDGTRLSIL.

This clone has just one count. V and J are TRBV27 and TRBJ1-5, with D possibly TRBD1 on 5 matching bases. The CDR3 spans 14 residues. CDR1 and CDR2 (germline): MNHEY, SMNVEV (reference sequence). V was clipped by 3 bases and J by 6 bases, with 12 bases between them. This chain's CDR3 is CASSFWGVGQPQHF. The CDR3 coding sequence is TGTGCCAGCAGTTTTTGGGGGGTAGGTCAGCCCCAGCATTTT.

The chain recombines TRBV5-6 with TRBJ2-1; 10 nucleotides match TRBD1. The V segment lost 5 bases and the J segment 10 bases; nucleotides outside the gene matches: 9. CDR3 length: 14 residues. CDR1 is SGHDT, CDR2 YYEEEE, per germline. The CDR3 loop is CASSSRQGAREQFF. Written as DNA, the CDR3 is TGTGCCAGCAGTTCCCGACAGGGGGCAAGGGAGCAGTTCTTC.